A selection of T cell receptor beta chains follows, all from one sample in a study of Graves' ophthalmopathy and Graves' hyperthyroidism. TCRdb re-called the multiplex PCR reads with MiXCR, one entry per CDR3 protein. This table holds under 400,000 distinct CDR3 sequences, 15% to 20% found once. The specimen sequenced was peripheral blood. Receptors were obtained from an adult man with Graves' ophthalmopathy. CDR3s include the opening cysteine and the closing phenylalanine or tryptophan. A D gene is named only where the DNA matches it firmly. A clone size is listed for some rows: how often the clone was seen (once, few, many), or a class if it is expanded.

D	size	V	J	CDR3	DNA
TRBD2	NA	TRBV12-3/TRBV12-4	TRBJ2-2	CASSLAAGGAGELFF	TGTGCCAGCAGTTTAGCGGCGGGAGGGGCCGGGGAGCTGTTTTTT
NA	many	TRBV19	TRBJ1-6	CASRIGANSPLHF	TGTGCCAGTCGTATAGGGGCAAATTCACCCCTCCACTTT
TRBD2	many	TRBV11-2	TRBJ2-7	CASSLRAGGGGSYEQYF	TGTGCCAGCAGCTTAAGGGCTGGAGGCGGGGGGTCCTACGAGCAGTACTTC
NA	many	TRBV7-8	TRBJ1-2	CASSLSTALSRGYTF	TGTGCCAGCAGCTTAAGTACCGCGTTATCTCGCGGCTACACCTTC
NA	few	TRBV5-1	TRBJ2-7	CASSLASLSYEQYF	TGCGCCAGCAGCTTGGCTTCGTTATCCTACGAGCAGTACTTC
NA	many	TRBV18	TRBJ2-7	CASSPGGTGEQYF	TGTGCCAGCTCACCCGGAGGGACGGGAGAGCAGTACTTC
NA	many	TRBV6-5	TRBJ2-7	CASTATNRAEQYF	TGTGCCAGCACGGCCACTAACCGAGCCGAGCAGTACTTC
NA	NA	TRBV6-2/TRBV6-3	TRBJ2-2	CASSPRGGGPASNTGELFF	TGTGCCAGCAGCCCCCGGGGAGGGGGGCCGGCCTCGAACACCGGGGAGCTGTTTTTT
NA	NA	TRBV6-5	TRBJ2-7	CASSYRDRTLRNYEQYF	TGTGCCAGCAGTTATAGGGACCGGACTCTCAGGAACTACGAGCAGTACTTC
NA	many	TRBV2	TRBJ2-5	CASSSWETQYF	TGTGCCAGCAGCTCCTGGGAGACCCAGTACTTC
TRBD2	many	TRBV15	TRBJ2-7	CAASRDRTSGTYEQYF	TGTGCCGCCAGCAGAGATCGGACTAGCGGTACCTACGAGCAGTACTTC
TRBD2	many	TRBV6-1	TRBJ2-3	CASTRTSRSDTQYF	TGTGCCAGCACCCGGACTAGTCGGTCAGATACGCAGTATTTT
NA	many	TRBV6-5	TRBJ1-5	CASSYLGQGHNQPQHF	TGTGCCAGCAGTTACCTGGGTCAGGGCCACAATCAGCCCCAGCATTTT
NA	NA	TRBV5-1	TRBJ2-5	CASSTGDQEAQYF	TGCGCCAGCAGCACGGGCGACCAAGAGGCCCAGTACTTC
NA	NA	TRBV7-6	TRBJ2-2	CATSGGVDTGELFF	TGTGCCACCTCGGGGGGCGTTGACACCGGGGAGCTGTTTTTT
NA	many	TRBV20-1	TRBJ2-7	CSASRQPTYEQYF	TGCAGTGCTAGTCGACAGCCAACCTACGAGCAGTACTTC
NA	many	TRBV27	TRBJ1-1	CASSLPGPEAFF	TGTGCCAGCAGTCTACCTGGGCCTGAAGCTTTCTTT
TRBD2	NA	TRBV5-1	TRBJ2-5	CASSLREAGGQETQYF	TGCGCCAGCAGCTTGAGGGAGGCGGGAGGTCAAGAGACCCAGTACTTC
NA	many	TRBV20-1	TRBJ1-5	CSARQDNSNQPQHF	TGCAGTGCTAGGCAGGACAATAGCAATCAGCCCCAGCATTTT
NA	NA	TRBV5-1	TRBJ1-1	CAISFRQDGYNTEAFF	TGCGCCATCAGCTTCCGGCAGGACGGGTATAACACTGAAGCTTTCTTT
TRBD1	many	TRBV7-4	TRBJ2-7	CASSSDRATQHEQYF	TGTGCCAGCAGCTCCGACAGGGCCACCCAGCACGAGCAGTACTTC
NA	many	TRBV27	TRBJ1-1	CASSLNPLGGTEAFF	TGTGCCAGCAGTTTAAACCCCCTTGGCGGAACTGAAGCTTTCTTT
TRBD1	many	TRBV6-5	TRBJ2-5	CASSYPGGASEETQYF	TGTGCCAGCAGTTACCCAGGGGGCGCTTCCGAAGAGACCCAGTACTTC
TRBD1	NA	TRBV27	TRBJ1-5	CASSGGTGANQPQHF	TGTGCCAGCAGCGGAGGGACAGGGGCTAATCAGCCCCAGCATTTT
NA	many	TRBV29-1	TRBJ1-1	CSVEEAFF	TGCAGCGTCGAAGAAGCTTTCTTT
TRBD1	many	TRBV4-1	TRBJ1-2	CASSQPGTGGYGYTF	TGCGCCAGCAGCCAACCCGGGACAGGAGGATATGGCTACACCTTC
NA	NA	TRBV28	TRBJ2-7	CASSRALGNYEQYF	TGTGCCAGCAGTCGGGCTCTCGGGAATTACGAGCAGTACTTC
TRBD1	NA	TRBV28	TRBJ1-1	CASRTFQGATEAFF	TGTGCCAGCAGAACCTTTCAGGGGGCCACTGAAGCTTTCTTT
NA	many	TRBV11-2	TRBJ2-5	CASSLYGVETQYF	TGTGCCAGCAGCTTATACGGGGTAGAGACCCAGTACTTC
TRBD2	many	TRBV12-3/TRBV12-4	TRBJ2-7	CASSFAWGGEQYF	TGTGCCAGCAGTTTTGCCTGGGGGGGCGAGCAGTACTTC
NA	once	TRBV20-1	TRBJ1-5	CSARLAGVNQPQHF	TGCAGTGCTCGCCTGGCAGGGGTAAATCAGCCCCAGCATTTT
NA	many	TRBV19	TRBJ1-5	CASSMEGLGNQPQHF	TGTGCCAGTAGTATGGAAGGGTTGGGCAATCAGCCCCAGCATTTT
TRBD1	many	TRBV30	TRBJ1-1	CAWNRGGNTEAFF	TGTGCCTGGAACAGGGGAGGGAACACTGAAGCTTTCTTT
NA	NA	TRBV28	TRBJ1-6	CASTERQGVSPLHF	TGTGCCAGCACCGAGCGGCAGGGAGTTTCACCCCTCCACTTT
TRBD1	NA	TRBV29-1	TRBJ1-2	CSVTTGGNGYTF	TGCAGCGTTACGACAGGGGGAAATGGCTACACCTTC
NA	many	TRBV6-1	TRBJ1-1	CATTRGTEAFF	TGTGCTACTACGAGGGGAACTGAAGCTTTCTTT
NA	many	TRBV20-1	TRBJ2-2	CSAKPAGPNTGELFF	TGCAGTGCAAAGCCGGCGGGACCGAACACCGGGGAGCTGTTTTTT